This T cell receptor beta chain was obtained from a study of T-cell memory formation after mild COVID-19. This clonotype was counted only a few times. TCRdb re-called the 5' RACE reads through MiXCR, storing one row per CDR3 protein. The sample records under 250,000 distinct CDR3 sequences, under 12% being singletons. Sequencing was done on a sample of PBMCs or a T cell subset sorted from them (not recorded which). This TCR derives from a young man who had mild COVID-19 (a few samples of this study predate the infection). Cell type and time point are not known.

CDR3 nucleotide sequence: TGCGCCAGCAGCCAAGGGGGGTCGGCCGGTCAGCCCCAGCATTTT. Protein: CASSQGGSAGQPQHF. V is TRBV4-3 and J is TRBJ1-5; D might be TRBD1 (5 bases). Germline V gene sequence: CDR1 LGHNA, CDR2 YSLEER. Between the trimmed V and J ends, which lost 1 base and 6 bases, there was a span of 13 bases. The CDR3 is 15 residues long.